The 24 T cell receptor beta chains given below trace back to one sample, sequenced in a study of T cell repertoires in cytomegalovirus infection. TCRdb recomputed calls from the reads with MiXCR, one row per CDR3 protein. Of tens of thousands of distinct CDR3 sequences detected, 3.5% to 4.5% appear once; the ten largest clones hold roughly 4.4%. The sequenced material came from PBMCs. These receptor sequences come from a human donor in good health (CMV status not recorded). Some clones in this sample may be carry-over from other donors' samples.

This clonotype was recorded many times. This CDR3 reads CATGGGGTDTQYF. The DNA for the CDR3 is TGTGCCACCGGGGGCGGGGGCACAGATACGCAGTATTTT. This rearrangement joins TRBV15 to TRBJ2-3; D is perhaps TRBD1 or TRBD2 (6 bases each). Trimming took off 8 bases at V and 1 base at J, with 10 bases between the two ends. The CDR3 has 13 residues. Germline V gene data show CDR1 as LNHNV and CDR2 as YYDKDF (reference sequence).

This clonotype was recorded many times. The CDR3 reads CASSGLPGTYEQYF. The CDR3 bases are TGTGCCAGCAGCGGACTCCCGGGAACCTACGAGCAGTACTTC. This chain uses TRBV12-3 or TRBV12-4 with TRBJ2-7; possible D gene TRBD2, 5 bases. The CDR3 loop spans 14 amino acids. V shed 6 bases and J shed 2 bases, with 14 bases lying between them.

This clonotype was counted at least ten times. The gene calls are TRBV7-3 and TRBJ2-3; D not certain. Deletions cut 0 bases from V and 4 bases from J, with 5 bases between. CDR1 and CDR2 (germline): SGHTA, FQGTGA. The CDR3 length is 13 residues. The CDR3, as DNA: TGTGCCAGCAGCTTAACTTGGTCAGATACGCAGTATTTT. This translates into CASSLTWSDTQYF.

The table lists this clonotype with many counts. The CDR3 DNA is TGTGCCAGCAGTCCTCCGGGGGGACAGCCCCAGCATTTT. This gives the protein CASSPPGGQPQHF. The chain is built from TRBV27 and TRBJ1-5; TRBD1 might be the D (5 bases). This CDR3 contains 13 residues. Per the germline V gene, CDR1 is MNHEY and CDR2 is SMNVEV (reference sequence). V dropped 5 bases and J dropped 7 bases, with 12 bases sitting between them.

This clonotype has a count of ten or more. This chain connects TRBV14 to TRBJ2-1, with 7 bases that match TRBD2. With V trimmed by 7 bases and J by 2 bases, 8 bases remained unmatched. This CDR3 has 15 amino acids. CDR1 is SGHDN, CDR2 FVKESK, per germline. CDR3 loop: CASTKSGLAYNEQFF. The CDR3 DNA is TGTGCCAGCACTAAGTCCGGACTAGCCTACAATGAGCAGTTCTTC.

This clonotype has a count of ten or more. The chain couples TRBV20-1 to TRBJ2-1; the match to TRBD2 covers 7 bases. J gave up 6 bases and V 0 bases, and 17 bases lay outside the gene matches. CDR3 length: 18 amino acids. Germline-derived CDR1 and CDR2 are DFQATT and SNEGSKA (reference sequence). As DNA, the CDR3 is TGCAGTGCTAGAGATGAGGGGTCAGAAGCGGGGAGGGTCAATGAGCAGTTCTTC. This sequence encodes CSARDEGSEAGRVNEQFF.

This clonotype was detected many times. The chain is built from TRBV2 and TRBJ2-5; D is possibly TRBD2 (5 bases). V was cut by 5 bases and J by 12 bases, with 10 bases left in between. Germline V gene data show CDR1 as SNHLY and CDR2 as FYNNEI. The CDR3 is 10 residues long. This CDR3 reads CASSITREYF. DNA of the CDR3: TGTGCCAGCAGTATTACTAGAGAGTACTTC.

This clonotype was found many times. V is TRBV18 and J is TRBJ1-2; 7 nucleotides line up with TRBD1. Germline lookup yields CDR1 KGHSH and CDR2 LQKENI. This CDR3 region has 13 residues. Trimming removed 3 bases from V and 5 bases from J; junction bases left unmatched: 3. The CDR3 protein is CASSPTGKYGYTF. CDR3 DNA sequence: TGTGCCAGCTCACCGACAGGGAAGTATGGCTACACCTTC.

This clonotype was observed many times. The chain joins TRBV28 to TRBJ2-3; D gene ambiguous. The V gene's germline CDR1 is MDHEN and CDR2 SYDVKM. With 1 base removed from V and 0 bases from J, the gap between germline ends came to 8 bases. The CDR3 totals 15 residues. DNA for the CDR3: TGTGCCAGCAGTTTATCAGGCCTAAGCACAGATACGCAGTATTTT. Protein: CASSLSGLSTDTQYF. The full variable domain, with the rest looked up from reference TRBV28 and TRBJ2-3, is DVKVTQSSRYLVKRTGEKVFLECVQDMDHENMFWYRQDPGLGLRLIYFSYDVKMKEKGDIPEGYSVSREKKERFSLILESASTNQTSMYLCASSLSGLSTDTQYFGPGTRLTVL.

In this sample, this clonotype turned up many times. The chain employs TRBV7-2 and TRBJ1-1; D not resolved. The V end lost 0 bases, the J end lost 1 base, and 9 bases lay between the germline ends. This CDR3 has 15 amino acids. Germline-derived CDR1 and CDR2 are SGHTA and FQGNSA. The CDR3 sequence is CASSLAGFGNTEAFF. In DNA form, the CDR3 reads TGTGCCAGCAGCTTAGCGGGTTTTGGGAACACTGAAGCTTTCTTT.

This clonotype was observed many times. The rearrangement uses TRBV7-8 and TRBJ1-6; TRBD1 agrees at 11 bases. CDR3 length equals 14 residues. CDR1 is SGHVS and CDR2 is FQNEAQ in the germline V gene. The J segment lost 6 bases and the V segment lost 7 bases, leaving 2 bases of the junction unmatched. CDR3 residues: CASTGQGGNSPLHF. The DNA for the CDR3 is TGTGCCAGCACGGGACAGGGGGGTAATTCACCCCTCCACTTT.

This clonotype was detected many times. The chain uses TRBV5-1 and TRBJ2-7; no clear D gene. The CDR3 length is 13 residues. Trimming removed 1 base from V and 5 bases from J, with 10 bases in between. Germline assignment: CDR1 SGHRS and CDR2 YFSETQ. CDR3 loop: CASSLQIEDEQYF. In DNA form, the CDR3 reads TGCGCCAGCAGCTTGCAAATCGAAGACGAGCAGTACTTC.

This clonotype was detected ten times or more. This rearrangement joins TRBV4-2 to TRBJ2-7; D might be TRBD2 (6 bases). Trimming removed 0 bases from V and 3 bases from J, with 12 bases in between. The V gene's germline CDR1 is LGHNA and CDR2 YNFKEQ. The CDR3 runs to 15 residues. CDR3: CASSQERLASYEQYF. The CDR3 DNA is TGTGCCAGCAGCCAAGAAAGGCTAGCGAGCTACGAGCAGTACTTC.

The table lists this clonotype with many counts. This chain connects TRBV7-4 to TRBJ2-1; D uncertain. Per the germline V gene, CDR1 is SGHVT and CDR2 is SQSDAQ. Trimming left V 5 bases short and J 6 bases short, with 14 bases between. The CDR3 consists of 14 residues. CDR3 bases: TGTGCCAGCAGCGTTGCCCCCTCTAGCAATGAGCAGTTCTTC. It codes for CASSVAPSSNEQFF. Variable domain in full (rest from reference TRBV7-4 and TRBJ2-1): GAGVSQSPRYKVAKRGRDVALRCDSISGHVTLYWYRQTLGQGSEVLTYSQSDAQRDKSGRPSGRFSAERPERSVSTLKIQRTEQGDSAVYLCASSVAPSSNEQFFGPGTRLTVL.

There are many counts of this clonotype. CDR3 coding DNA: TGTGCCAGCAGCGATCTAGCGGGGGGATTCACAGATACGCAGTATTTT. It encodes CASSDLAGGFTDTQYF. The chain employs TRBV5-4 and TRBJ2-3, with 11 bases fitting TRBD2. The V and J ends lost 4 bases and 2 bases, in that order; junction bases with no gene match: 6. The germline V gene encodes CDR1 SGHNT and CDR2 YYREEE (reference sequence). This CDR3 has 16 residues. Full variable domain (missing parts from reference TRBV5-4 and TRBJ2-3): ETGVTQSPTHLIKTRGQQVTLRCSSQSGHNTVSWYQQALGQGPQFIFQYYREEENGRGNFPPRFSGLQFPNYSSELNVNALELDDSALYLCASSDLAGGFTDTQYFGPGTRLTVL.

The sample holds many counts of this clonotype. V usage is TRBV12-3 or TRBV12-4 and J usage is TRBJ2-1, with 8 bases matching TRBD2. V gave up 5 bases and J gave up 4 bases; unmatched junction bases: 7. This CDR3 has 15 amino acids. The CDR3 DNA reads TGTGCCAGCAGTCGATTGCGGGGGGTATACAATGAGCAGTTCTTC. This sequence encodes CASSRLRGVYNEQFF.

Ten or more counts support this clonotype. V usage is TRBV28 and J usage is TRBJ1-2; D gene ambiguous. CDR3 length: 15 residues. The germline V and J ends were trimmed by 8 bases and 2 bases, with 18 bases remaining between them. Germline V lookup: CDR1 MDHEN, CDR2 SYDVKM. In DNA, the CDR3 is TGTGCCAGCCAAGACTGGGCGAAGCAGAACTATGGCTACACCTTC. Translating it yields CASQDWAKQNYGYTF.

This clonotype has a count of ten or more. The gene calls are TRBV6-1 and TRBJ2-3; D gene unclear. Trimming removed 4 bases from V and 5 bases from J, with 4 bases in between. The CDR3 contains 11 residues. Looked up from germline, CDR1 is MNHNS and CDR2 is SASEGT. CDR3 DNA sequence: TGTGCCAGCAGTGCGCTAGATACGCAGTATTTT. Translation: CASSALDTQYF.

This clonotype was seen ten or more times. V gene TRBV19 combines with J gene TRBJ2-1; tentatively, D is TRBD1 (5 bases). The CDR3 covers 14 residues. Germline V gene lookup returns CDR1 LNHDA and CDR2 SQIVND (reference sequence). With 4 bases removed from V and 7 bases from J, the gap between germline ends came to 14 bases. The chain's CDR3 is CASSTSDNTNEQFF. The DNA of the CDR3 is TGTGCCAGTAGTACCTCGGACAACACTAATGAGCAGTTCTTC.

This clonotype was counted many times. The CDR3, as DNA: TGTGCCAGCAGCCCCCGACGGACAGGGGGCAGCAATCAGCCCCAGCATTTT. Amino acid sequence: CASSPRRTGGSNQPQHF. V gene TRBV7-8 combines with J gene TRBJ1-5, with 11 bases fitting TRBD1. The trim removed 5 bases at V and 1 base at J, leaving 7 bases unmatched. Germline CDR1 is SGHVS and CDR2 is FQNEAQ. This CDR3 region has 17 residues.

The chain uses TRBV7-2 and TRBJ1-1, with TRBD1 as a possible D gene (6 bases). Trimming took off 3 bases at V and 4 bases at J, with 21 bases between the two ends. CDR1 is SGHTA, CDR2 FQGNSA, per germline. The CDR3 has 17 residues. The CDR3 sequence is CASSFRSGMGGSTEAFF. The CDR3 nucleotides are TGTGCCAGCAGCTTTAGAAGCGGGATGGGGGGCAGCACTGAAGCTTTCTTT. Variable domain in full (rest from reference TRBV7-2 and TRBJ1-1): GAGVSQSPSNKVTEKGKDVELRCDPISGHTALYWYRQSLGQGLEFLIYFQGNSAPDKSGLPSDRFSAERTGGSVSTLTIQRTQQEDSAVYLCASSFRSGMGGSTEAFFGQGTRLTVV.

This clonotype was seen at least ten times. The CDR3: CASSNRDYGYTF. As DNA, the CDR3 is TGTGCCAGTAGTAACAGGGACTATGGCTACACCTTC. The rearrangement links TRBV19 to TRBJ1-2, with a tentative D call TRBD1 (6 bases). Trimming took off 4 bases at V and 3 bases at J, with 6 bases between the two ends. Germline CDR1 and CDR2: LNHDA and SQIVND (reference sequence). The CDR3 extends over 12 amino acids.

This clonotype was observed many times. CDR3 protein: CASSQGGAFEAFF. In DNA form, the CDR3 reads TGCGCCAGCAGCCAAGGGGGGGCATTCGAAGCTTTCTTT. V usage is TRBV4-1 and J usage is TRBJ1-1; possibly TRBD1 for D (6 bases). Germline-derived CDR1 and CDR2 are MGHRA and YSYEKL. Trimming left V 1 base short and J 8 bases short, with 11 bases between. The CDR3 totals 13 residues.

This clonotype showed up many times. This rearrangement joins TRBV7-2 to TRBJ2-7; D might be TRBD2 (5 bases). There are 12 residues in the CDR3. Germline CDR1 is SGHTA and CDR2 is FQGNSA. Trimming took 7 bases from V and 8 from J, leaving 15 bases between them. CDR3 sequence (DNA): TGTGCCAGCAACGAGGGTAGATTACAGCAGTACTTC. Its translation is CASNEGRLQQYF. Full variable domain (rest looked up from reference TRBV7-2 and TRBJ2-7): GAGVSQSPSNKVTEKGKDVELRCDPISGHTALYWYRQSLGQGLEFLIYFQGNSAPDKSGLPSDRFSAERTGGSVSTLTIQRTQQEDSAVYLCASNEGRLQQYFGPGTRLTVT.